This T cell receptor (beta chain) was obtained from a study of shared clonotypes between healthy human individuals. The naive CD8 subset, CD45RO-negative cells positively selected for CCR7, excluded terminally differentiated effector memory CD45RA+ cells. Each donor was a Caucasian adult residing in Nashville, Tennessee. Study-wide findings and caveats: Despite large depth, sorted-subset datasets appeared incompletely sequenced. Naive subsets tended to show greater estimated richness than memory subsets.

As concerns this clone: Its antigen is not known.

Trimming pared 6 bases from V and 3 bases from J, leaving 18 bases between. From germline, CDR1 is MNHEY and CDR2 SMNVEV (reference sequence). The length of the CDR3 is 16 residues. The genomic DNA of each subset was split evenly across several immunoSEQ plates. Method: immunoSEQ multiplex PCR; TCRdb's copy keeps in-frame clones and lacks some. The sample has some 2,100,000 clones, more than 85% seen once. Sequenced sample: naive CD8+ T cells from PBMCs. The clonotype comes from a man between 18 and 35 years old in good health. Some clones in this sample may be carry-over from other donors' samples. The V gene is TRBV27, the J gene TRBJ2-1, with unresolved D. CDR3 amino acids: CASRTPGPQNYNEQFF. Here the CDR3 DNA reads TGTGCCAGCAGAACTCCAGGACCACAAAACTACAATGAGCAGTTCTTC.